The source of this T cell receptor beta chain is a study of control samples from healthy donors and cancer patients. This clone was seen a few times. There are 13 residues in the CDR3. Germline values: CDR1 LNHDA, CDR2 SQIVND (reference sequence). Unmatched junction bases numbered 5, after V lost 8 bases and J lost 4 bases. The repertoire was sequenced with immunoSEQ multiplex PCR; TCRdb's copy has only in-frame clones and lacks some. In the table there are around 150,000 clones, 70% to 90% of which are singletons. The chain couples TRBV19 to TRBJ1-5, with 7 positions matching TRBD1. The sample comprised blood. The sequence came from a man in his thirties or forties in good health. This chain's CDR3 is CASEQGQNQPQHF. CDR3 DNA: TGTGCCAGTGAACAGGGGCAAAATCAGCCCCAGCATTTT.